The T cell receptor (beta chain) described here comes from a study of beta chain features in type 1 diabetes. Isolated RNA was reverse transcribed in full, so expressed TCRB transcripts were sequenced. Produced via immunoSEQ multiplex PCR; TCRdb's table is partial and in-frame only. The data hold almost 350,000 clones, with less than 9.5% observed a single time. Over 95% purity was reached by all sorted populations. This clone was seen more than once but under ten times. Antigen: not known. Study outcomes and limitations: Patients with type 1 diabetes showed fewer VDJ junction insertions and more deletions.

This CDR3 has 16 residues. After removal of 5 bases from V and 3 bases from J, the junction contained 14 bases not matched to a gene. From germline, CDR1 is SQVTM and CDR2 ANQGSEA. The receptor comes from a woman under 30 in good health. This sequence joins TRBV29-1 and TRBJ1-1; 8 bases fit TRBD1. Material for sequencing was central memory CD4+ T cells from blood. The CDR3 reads CSVLPPTGVGDTEAFF. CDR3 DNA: TGCAGCGTTTTGCCGCCGACAGGGGTGGGGGACACTGAAGCTTTCTTT.